Presented here are 10 T cell receptor beta chains from one specimen sequenced in a study of blood T cell repertoires in COVID-19. Only in-frame clones appear in the TCRdb table, and some are missing; sequencing was by immunoSEQ multiplex PCR. This sample has approximately 220,000 clones, with 83% found just once. Material: peripheral blood. Source of these receptors: a woman aged 40 to 50 with active or convalescent COVID-19.

The chain couples TRBV6-1 to TRBJ1-3; D is perhaps TRBD1 (5 bases). CDR1 and CDR2 (germline): MNHNS, SASEGT. The CDR3 is 15 amino acids. Deletions cut 1 base from V and 1 base from J, with 8 bases between. The CDR3 reads CASSEVRTSGNTIYF. CDR3 sequence (DNA): TGTGCCAGCAGTGAAGTAAGGACATCTGGAAACACCATATATTTT.

The chain employs TRBV12-3 or TRBV12-4 and TRBJ1-2, with 7 nucleotides matching TRBD1. The trim removed 5 bases at V and 5 bases at J, leaving 5 bases unmatched. The CDR3 is made up of 13 amino acids. This CDR3 is CASSRRTGYGYTF. Here the CDR3 DNA reads TGTGCCAGCAGTCGAAGGACAGGTTATGGCTACACCTTC.

In this sample, this clone turned up a few times. The chain is built from TRBV7-6 and TRBJ2-5; TRBD2 matches 7 bases. The germline gives CDR1 SGHVS, CDR2 FNYEAQ. This CDR3 contains 14 residues. The ends lost 6 bases at V and 4 bases at J; junction bases unmatched: 8. This CDR3 reads CASRGAGSGETQYF. In DNA, the CDR3 is TGTGCCAGCAGAGGAGCGGGGTCCGGAGAGACCCAGTACTTC.

This chain uses TRBV12-3 or TRBV12-4 with TRBJ1-1; a weak D match, TRBD1 (5 bases). The CDR3 totals 13 residues. Trimming pared 5 bases from V and 5 bases from J, leaving 12 bases between. The CDR3 spells CASSPSRVTEAFF. CDR3 DNA: TGTGCCAGCAGTCCGTCCAGGGTTACTGAAGCTTTCTTT.

The chain joins TRBV4-3 to TRBJ1-5; TRBD1 matches 8 bases. Germline values: CDR1 LGHNA, CDR2 YSLEER. V lost 4 bases to trimming and J lost 5 bases; unmatched junction nucleotides: 7. The CDR3 contains 15 residues. CDR3 nucleotides: TGCGCCAGCAGCCCGTCCAGGGGGCGCCATCAGCCCCAGCATTTT. This gives the protein CASSPSRGRHQPQHF.

The chain links TRBV9 to TRBJ1-1; 7 positions agree with TRBD1. There are 15 residues in the CDR3. V shed 4 bases, J shed 5 bases, and the junction held 11 bases outside the gene matches. Germline loops: CDR1 SGDLS, CDR2 YYNGEE. CDR3 protein: CASSLQTGVGTEAFF. DNA for the CDR3: TGTGCCAGCAGCCTCCAAACAGGGGTCGGGACTGAAGCTTTCTTT. Drawing the rest from reference TRBV9 and TRBJ1-1, the complete variable domain is DSGVTQTPKHLITATGQRVTLRCSPRSGDLSVYWYQQSLDQGLQFLIQYYNGEERAKGNILERFSAQQFPDLHSELNLSSLELGDSALYFCASSLQTGVGTEAFFGQGTRLTVV.

A single count supports this clone. The chain recombines TRBV30 with TRBJ2-3; TRBD1 aligns across 9 bases. This CDR3 comprises 21 residues. Per germline, CDR1 GTSNPN and CDR2 SVGIG (reference sequence). V lost 3 bases and J lost 0; bases outside the gene matches: 22. CDR3 region: CAWSLPPLQGQGRYSTDTQYF. CDR3 sequence (DNA): TGTGCCTGGAGCCTCCCTCCCCTCCAAGGACAGGGGAGATATAGCACAGATACGCAGTATTTT.

V usage is TRBV9 and J usage is TRBJ2-3, with TRBD1 identical over 7 bases. This CDR3 region has 15 residues. Germline values: CDR1 SGDLS, CDR2 YYNGEE. The trim removed 7 bases at V and 4 bases at J, leaving 12 bases unmatched. Here the CDR3 reads CASSDSGTAADTQYF. CDR3 in DNA: TGTGCCAGCTCAGACTCCGGGACAGCGGCAGATACGCAGTATTTT. The whole variable domain, filled in from reference TRBV9 and TRBJ2-3, reads DSGVTQTPKHLITATGQRVTLRCSPRSGDLSVYWYQQSLDQGLQFLIQYYNGEERAKGNILERFSAQQFPDLHSELNLSSLELGDSALYFCASSDSGTAADTQYFGPGTRLTVL.

The chain uses TRBV7-3 and TRBJ2-3, with TRBD2 matching 9 bases. The ends lost 5 bases at V and 6 bases at J; junction bases unmatched: 9. The germline CDR1 and CDR2 sequences are SGHTA and FQGTGA. The CDR3 runs to 15 residues. This CDR3 is CASSRRVAGADTQYF. CDR3 bases: TGTGCCAGCAGCCGGAGGGTAGCGGGAGCCGATACGCAGTATTTT.

This chain uses TRBV28 with TRBJ2-7; no clear D gene. The V gene lost 7 bases and the J gene lost 3 bases, with 7 bases spanning the gap. Germline assignment: CDR1 MDHEN and CDR2 SYDVKM. This CDR3 is built from 11 residues. CDR3 protein: CASTRYYEQYF. CDR3 bases: TGTGCCAGCACCCGTTACTACGAGCAGTACTTC.